Following are 18 T cell receptor beta chains from one sample sequenced in a study of shared clonotypes between healthy human individuals. TCRdb keeps only in-frame clones here, not all; method: immunoSEQ multiplex PCR. Altogether approximately 2.5 million clones are present, approximately 94% being singletons, with the ten largest covering 0.36%. The sequencing sample was made of naive CD4+ T cells from PBMCs. Described subset: CD45RA+ positively selected. These receptors originate from a man younger than 30 in good health. Some clones in this sample may be carry-over from other donors' samples.

The rearrangement uses TRBV6-1 and TRBJ2-1; D uncertain. The germline gives CDR1 MNHNS, CDR2 SASEGT. V lost 2 bases and J lost 8, with 19 bases in between. CDR3 size: 16 residues. DNA of the CDR3: TGTGCCAGCAGTGAACGGCAGAGGCAGGTTTACGATGAGCAGTTCTTC. This codes for CASSERQRQVYDEQFF.

The chain links TRBV28 to TRBJ1-3; 11 nucleotides line up with TRBD1. V was pared by 5 bases and J by 0 bases, with 9 bases of the junction left unmatched. The CDR3 is 18 residues long. In germline, CDR1 is MDHEN, CDR2 SYDVKM. This chain's CDR3 is CASSPWTGGLSSGNTIYF. CDR3 DNA: TGTGCCAGCAGTCCGTGGACAGGGGGCCTTAGCTCTGGAAACACCATATATTTT.

This chain joins TRBV7-3 and TRBJ1-1; possibly TRBD1 for D (5 bases). The V end was cut by 5 bases, the J end by 1 base, with 8 bases between. The CDR3 loop spans 13 amino acids. Per germline, CDR1 SGHTA and CDR2 FQGTGA. The CDR3 DNA is TGTGCCAGCAGCCGACAGTCGAACACTGAAGCTTTCTTT. Translated: CASSRQSNTEAFF.

The J gene is TRBJ2-5, the V gene TRBV5-1, with TRBD2 matching 13 bases. The trim removed 3 bases at V and 5 bases at J, leaving 16 bases unmatched. The CDR3 contains 19 residues. CDR1 and CDR2 (germline): SGHRS, YFSETQ. CDR3 sequence (DNA): TGCGCCAGCAGCTCGGGGACTAGCGGGATCCCGACGTGGCCTGAGACCCAGTACTTC. Its translation is CASSSGTSGIPTWPETQYF.

The genes are TRBV11-2 and TRBJ1-2; D gene unclear. Deletions cut 8 bases from V and 6 bases from J, with 16 bases between. Germline V gene data show CDR1 as SGHAT and CDR2 as FQNNGV. This CDR3 region has 13 residues. The CDR3 bases are TGTGCCAGCGGCCGGGCGATTAGCGATGGCTACACCTTC. Its protein is CASGRAISDGYTF.

With respect to this clone: Additional DNA sequences in this sample encode the identical CDR3. V and J are TRBV5-1 and TRBJ2-3, with TRBD1 matching over 9 bases. Germline V lookup: CDR1 SGHRS, CDR2 YFSETQ. The V gene end was trimmed by 3 bases and the J gene end by 1 base; junction bases not matched to a gene: 3. The CDR3 spans 15 residues. The CDR3 region is CASSSRTGGTDTQYF. CDR3 coding DNA: TGCGCCAGCAGCTCGAGGACAGGGGGCACAGATACGCAGTATTTT.

This clone was seen only once. The rearrangement joins TRBV29-1 to TRBJ1-4, with 7 positions matching TRBD1. CDR1 is SQVTM and CDR2 is ANQGSEA in the germline V gene. V was clipped by 6 bases and J by 7 bases; unmatched bases: 8. CDR3 length: 13 residues. The CDR3 region has the DNA TGCAGCGTAGTACAGGGGCTGGGTGAAAAACTGTTTTTT. Residues: CSVVQGLGEKLFF.

The V and J genes are TRBV7-9 and TRBJ2-3; D gene ambiguous. Germline CDR1 is SEHNR and CDR2 is FQNEAQ (reference sequence). V was trimmed by 4 bases and J by 0 bases, leaving 11 bases between them. The CDR3 sequence is 15 residues long. CDR3: CASSSPRGSTDTQYF. The CDR3 region has the DNA TGTGCCAGCAGCTCGCCACGCGGAAGCACAGATACGCAGTATTTT.

This rearrangement joins TRBV2 to TRBJ1-2, with a possible D match to TRBD1 (5 bases). The length of the CDR3 is 14 residues. The germline gives CDR1 SNHLY, CDR2 FYNNEI. The germline V and J ends were trimmed by 2 bases and 7 bases, with 14 bases remaining between them. The CDR3 DNA follows: TGTGCCAGCAGTGAAACAGGATCCACAAGTGGCTACACCTTC. It specifies CASSETGSTSGYTF.

CDR3 DNA: TGTGCCTGGAGTGTACACCCCAGCCCGACAGTGTATTTT. Its translation is CAWSVHPSPTVYF. V is TRBV30 and J is TRBJ1-3, with a weak D call TRBD1 (5 bases). There are 13 residues in the CDR3. Germline V CDR1 and CDR2: GTSNPN, SVGIG (reference sequence). The V end was cut by 0 bases, the J end by 16 bases, with 19 bases between.

This clone was seen only once. The gene calls are TRBV19 and TRBJ2-1; TRBD2 aligns across 13 bases. This CDR3 is built from 15 residues. From germline, CDR1 is LNHDA and CDR2 SQIVND (reference sequence). The ends lost 4 bases at V and 13 bases at J; junction bases unmatched: 10. This CDR3 reads CASSTYSGTSGNQFF. CDR3 nucleotide sequence: TGTGCCAGTAGTACCTATTCCGGGACTAGCGGGAATCAGTTCTTC.

V usage is TRBV6-5 and J usage is TRBJ1-5, with D maybe TRBD1 (5 bases). The CDR3 consists of 14 residues. The germline V gene encodes CDR1 MNHEY and CDR2 SVGAGI. The V gene lost 10 bases and the J gene lost 4 bases, with 17 bases spanning the gap. CDR3 amino acids: CATRDGQNNQPQHF. For the CDR3, the DNA is TGTGCCACCAGGGATGGGCAGAATAATCAGCCCCAGCATTTT.

The genes are TRBV10-3 and TRBJ2-7, with 8 bases aligning to TRBD2. V lost 2 bases to trimming and J lost 3 bases; unmatched junction nucleotides: 6. Germline V CDR1 and CDR2: ENHRY, SYGVKD. This CDR3 comprises 15 residues. The CDR3 here is CAISEVTSGSYEQYF. CDR3 nucleotide sequence: TGTGCCATCAGTGAGGTTACTAGCGGAAGCTACGAGCAGTACTTC.

This chain links TRBV28 with TRBJ1-5; 8 bases are a match to TRBD1. CDR3 length equals 16 residues. Germline trimming cut 1 base from V and 2 bases from J; bases unmatched to any gene: 4. CDR1 and CDR2 from the germline V gene are MDHEN and SYDVKM. Written as DNA, the CDR3 is TGTGCCAGCAGTTTATTTCAGGGGGCAGGCAATCAGCCCCAGCATTTT. Translating gives CASSLFQGAGNQPQHF.

The chain joins TRBV7-2 to TRBJ1-2, with D unclear. The CDR3 has 14 residues. CDR1 is SGHTA, CDR2 FQGNSA, per germline. Trimming removed 2 bases at V and 2 bases at J, with 9 bases between. The CDR3 nucleotides read TGTGCCAGCAGCTTATTTGGGTCAAACTATGGCTACACCTTC. Translating gives CASSLFGSNYGYTF.

The chain uses TRBV2 and TRBJ2-7; D ambiguous. The CDR3 sequence is 12 residues long. In germline, CDR1 is SNHLY, CDR2 FYNNEI. In DNA form, the CDR3 reads TGTGCATGCGGCCGCGAAAACTACGAGCAGTACTTC. Translating gives CACGRENYEQYF.

The gene calls are TRBV5-1 and TRBJ1-1; TRBD1 aligns across 7 bases. The CDR3 length is 18 residues. Trimming at V came to 3 bases and at J to 0 bases, leaving 14 bases not matched to a gene. Germline assignment: CDR1 SGHRS and CDR2 YFSETQ. The CDR3 loop is CASSSLPDRLGVNTEAFF. DNA for the CDR3: TGCGCCAGCAGCTCCCTTCCGGACAGGCTAGGTGTGAACACTGAAGCTTTCTTT.

This clone showed up just once. The V call is TRBV4-2, the J call TRBJ2-7; D is possibly TRBD1 (6 bases). V lost 5 bases and J lost 6, with 26 bases in between. Germline V gene sequence: CDR1 LGHNA, CDR2 YNFKEQ. The CDR3 covers 17 residues. CDR3: CASSFAPTGRGNSEQYF. In nucleotides, the CDR3 is TGTGCCAGCAGCTTTGCGCCCACAGGCAGGGGCAATAGCGAGCAGTACTTC.